This T cell receptor beta chain was retrieved from a study of a mutant IDH1 vaccine in newly diagnosed glioma. CDR3 size: 17 residues. Germline V gene lookup returns CDR1 SGHRS and CDR2 YFSETQ. Concerning this clone: Its antigen is unknown. Mismatch with germline at one junction end may stem from a read error.

Time point described: week 11, during vaccination. Vaccination comprised doses that each held 300 ug of mutant IDH1 20-mer peptide, plus topical imiquimod. Repertoires were generated with immunoSEQ multiplex PCR, while TCRdb's copy carries only in-frame clones and drops some. The table has under 150,000 clones, roughly 88% seen once. The chain combines TRBV5-1 with TRBJ2-7; 9 positions agree with TRBD2. This sequence originates from a woman aged 45-65 years with glioma. The sequencing used PBMCs, collected from a glioma patient whose treatment included an IDH1 peptide vaccine. CDR3 protein: CACSPGGGGTSSYEQYF. The CDR3, as DNA: TGCGCCTGCAGCCCTGGAGGTGGTGGGACTAGCAGCTACGAGCAGTACTTC. The full variable domain, in which reference TRBV5-1 and TRBJ2-7 provide the parts outside the CDR3, is KAGVTQTPRYLIKTRGQQVTLSCSPISGHRSVSWYQQTPGQGLQFLFEYFSETQRNKGNFPGRFSGRQFSNSRSEMNVSTLELGDSALYLCACSPGGGGTSSYEQYFGPGTRLTVT.